Many counts were recorded for the clone carrying this T cell receptor beta chain. Molecular barcoded adaptors covering alpha/delta and beta/gamma chains were used on about 390 ng RNA. One entry per CDR3 protein results from TCRdb running MiXCR on the reads. Among fewer than 45,000 distinct CDR3 sequences listed, about an eighth were seen once. This record comes from a study of read filtering for tumor transcriptome and immune sequencing. This CDR3 region has 15 residues. V lost 7 bases, J lost 2 bases, and 8 bases stayed unmatched. Per germline, CDR1 SGHRS and CDR2 YFSETQ. This chain connects TRBV5-1 to TRBJ2-1, with 8 positions matching TRBD2. Sequencing was performed on a population of CD138-negative cells sorted from bone marrow. This clonotype originated in a donor at least 40 years old with multiple myeloma. The DNA for the CDR3 is TGCGCCAGCGGGCCGACGGGGGGGCCCTACAATGAGCAGTTCTTC. Its translation: CASGPTGGPYNEQFF.